What follows is one T cell receptor (beta chain) and its context. This specimen belongs to a study of metastatic and nonmetastatic thyroid tumors. Patients were all untreated before their thyroid surgery. TCRdb re-processed the PCR reads through MiXCR. The top ten hold about a tenth of the sample, which has some 41,000 clones, over 25% seen once. Germline V gene lookup returns CDR1 MNHEY and CDR2 SMNVEV (reference sequence). The length of the CDR3 is 14 residues. The V and J ends lost 5 bases and 7 bases respectively, with 17 bases between them. The gene calls are TRBV27 and TRBJ1-2; D unresolved. Material: blood. The source of this sequence is a male donor with papillary thyroid cancer or a benign thyroid nodule (not recorded which). Some clones in this sample may be carry-over from other donors' samples. CDR3 residues: CASSPPGVGGGYTF. DNA of the CDR3: TGTGCCAGCAGTCCCCCCGGGGTAGGTGGTGGCTACACCTTC.